Described below is a single T cell receptor beta chain sequence and its context. Only in-frame clones appear in the TCRdb table, and some are missing; sequencing was by immunoSEQ multiplex PCR. The sample carries about 30,000 clones, around 66% recorded once. This sample stems from a study of STAT5B mutations in CD4+ large granular lymphocyte leukemia. CDR1 and CDR2 from the germline V gene are SGHDN and FVKESK. The CDR3 totals 14 residues. The V end lost 2 bases, the J end lost 1 base, and 8 bases lay between the germline ends. The source material was CD4+ T cells from blood buffy coats. The receptor's source is a human donor in good health. This rearrangement joins TRBV14 to TRBJ2-5; perhaps TRBD1 as D (5 bases). In DNA form, the CDR3 reads TGTGCCAGCAGCCAAAGACAGCCCCAAGAGACCCAGTACTTC. Encoded protein: CASSQRQPQETQYF. Full variable domain (rest looked up from reference TRBV14 and TRBJ2-5): EAGVTQFPSHSVIEKGQTVTLRCDPISGHDNLYWYRRVMGKEIKFLLHFVKESKQDESGMPNNRFLAERTGGTYSTLKVQPAELEDSGVYFCASSQRQPQETQYFGPGTRLLVL.